This TCR beta chain originates from a study of blood T cells in healthy people across ages. The study, taken as a whole, reports: The unsorted PBMCs prevented any conclusive comparison of naive versus antigen-experienced cells. Compared with aged donors, long-lived donors showed fewer expanded clones, suggesting selection.

For the second PCR, which ran for about 6 to 11 cycles, a sample-barcoded 5' primer and a J-beta primer mix were used. TCRdb used MiXCR to reprocess the 5' RACE reads, holding one entry per CDR3 protein. Found here are 800,000 or so distinct CDR3 sequences, 25% of them singletons; the top ten hold under 4.5%. In its sample, this clonotype was seen once. Antigen unknown. The ends lost 6 bases at V and 2 bases at J; junction bases unmatched: 7. The CDR3 totals 14 residues. Germline assignment: CDR1 PRHDT and CDR2 FYEKMQ (reference sequence). This sample was also put to use in a study of T cells of mothers and their children. That study reports: A second PCR was performed with the M1S primer. This primer added sample barcodes and 2-4 random nucleotides.

The J gene is TRBJ2-7, the V gene TRBV13; 7 bases align to TRBD2. This sequence originates from a boy aged 5-17 years in good health. The sequencing input was blood. The CDR3 bases are TGTGCCAGCAGGAGAGCGGGGACCGCCTACGAGCAGTACTTC. Protein sequence: CASRRAGTAYEQYF.